The next 24 T cell receptor beta chains were all read from a single sample in a study of cytomegalovirus exposure and HLA in healthy donors. Primers for the PCR totalled 60 Vbeta and 13 Jbeta. Assay: immunoSEQ multiplex PCR; the TCRdb copy retains only in-frame clones and omits some. This table has roughly 200,000 clones, around 75% appearing once. Sequencing was carried out using PBMCs. These receptors were collected from a male donor in good health and CMV-seronegative.

The CDR3 DNA follows: TGTGCCTGGGTGGGACAGCGAAGCTCTGGAAACACCATATATTTT. Its translation: CAWVGQRSSGNTIYF. V and J are TRBV30 and TRBJ1-3; 7 bases map to TRBD1. With 5 bases clipped from V and 0 bases from J, the junction kept 7 bases outside the gene matches. The CDR3 has 15 residues. Germline CDR1 GTSNPN, CDR2 SVGIG (reference sequence).

The V and J genes are TRBV30 and TRBJ1-2; 11 nucleotides agree with TRBD1. The trim removed 3 bases at V and 4 bases at J, leaving 4 bases unmatched. Germline V gives CDR1 GTSNPN, CDR2 SVGIG (reference sequence). The CDR3 extends over 14 amino acids. DNA of the CDR3: TGTGCCTGGAGAATGGGGACAGGGGGCTATGGCTACACCTTC. It codes for CAWRMGTGGYGYTF.

The chain has TRBV6-1 and TRBJ1-2; D is possibly TRBD1 (5 bases). The germline gives CDR1 MNHNS, CDR2 SASEGT. The CDR3 has 16 amino acids. V gave up 3 bases and J gave up 4 bases, with 18 bases separating them. This chain's CDR3 is CASSDLRPGTLYGYTF. The CDR3 DNA sequence: TGTGCCAGCAGTGATCTGAGGCCCGGGACTCTCTATGGCTACACCTTC.

The rearrangement uses TRBV7-8 and TRBJ1-5; 8 nucleotides align to TRBD1. The germline gives CDR1 SGHVS, CDR2 FQNEAQ. The CDR3 runs 14 residues. The junction had 2 bases not matched to a gene; V was cut back by 2 bases and J by 5 bases. CDR3 residues: CASSLPGGDQPQHF. Here the CDR3 DNA reads TGTGCCAGCAGCTTACCAGGGGGCGATCAGCCCCAGCATTTT. The full variable domain, in which reference TRBV7-8 and TRBJ1-5 provide the parts outside the CDR3, is GAGVSQSPRYKVAKRGQDVALRCDPISGHVSLFWYQQALGQGPEFLTYFQNEAQLDKSGLPSDRFFAERPEGSVSTLKIQRTQQEDSAVYLCASSLPGGDQPQHFGDGTRLSIL.

The chain joins TRBV6-5 to TRBJ2-2; a weak D match, TRBD1 (6 bases). The germline gives CDR1 MNHEY, CDR2 SVGAGI. The CDR3 spans 15 residues. With 2 bases removed from V and 4 bases from J, the gap between germline ends came to 11 bases. DNA for the CDR3: TGTGCCAGCAGTTACCAGGGGCCCAGCACCGGGGAGCTGTTTTTT. This encodes CASSYQGPSTGELFF.

V usage is TRBV29-1 and J usage is TRBJ2-7, with 7 nucleotides matching TRBD2. The CDR3 spans 15 residues. The trim removed 3 bases at V and 4 bases at J, leaving 12 bases unmatched. Per germline, CDR1 SQVTM and CDR2 ANQGSEA. The CDR3 region is CSVEGERGTDYEQYF. The CDR3 region has the DNA TGCAGCGTTGAGGGGGAGCGGGGTACCGATTACGAGCAGTACTTC.

This chain joins TRBV28 and TRBJ1-1, with D hard to call. Germline loops: CDR1 MDHEN, CDR2 SYDVKM. V lost 7 bases and J 0 bases, leaving 9 bases between the germline ends. The CDR3 loop spans 13 amino acids. This chain's CDR3 is CASTEKMNTEAFF. The CDR3 bases are TGTGCCAGCACAGAAAAGATGAACACTGAAGCTTTCTTT.

The rearrangement joins TRBV2 to TRBJ2-5; a possible D gene is TRBD2 (6 bases). Per germline, CDR1 SNHLY and CDR2 FYNNEI. This CDR3 spans 13 amino acids. The ends were cut back, 7 bases at V and 5 bases at J, with 14 bases in the middle. The CDR3 is CASNTQAGETQYF. DNA of the CDR3: TGTGCCAGCAATACACAGGCGGGGGAGACCCAGTACTTC.

This chain joins TRBV5-1 and TRBJ2-5; 7 nucleotides agree with TRBD2. Trimming took 4 bases from V and 5 from J; bases not matched to a gene: 5. Germline V lookup: CDR1 SGHRS, CDR2 YFSETQ. This CDR3 comprises 13 residues. The CDR3 here is CASSIGRAETQYF. The CDR3 bases are TGCGCCAGCAGCATTGGGAGGGCGGAGACCCAGTACTTC.

The V and J genes are TRBV19 and TRBJ2-5; the D gene is possibly TRBD2 (6 bases). V lost 5 bases and J 5 bases, leaving 9 bases between the germline ends. The CDR3 is 12 amino acids. Germline CDR1 reads LNHDA; CDR2 reads SQIVND (reference sequence). CDR3 DNA sequence: TGTGCCAGTAGTCTTGGGAGGGAGACCCAGTACTTC. It codes for CASSLGRETQYF.

The chain links TRBV4-1 to TRBJ2-7; D is possibly TRBD2 (6 bases). The germline V gene has CDR1 MGHRA and CDR2 YSYEKL. Trimming pared 0 bases from V and 2 bases from J, leaving 8 bases between. CDR3 length: 14 amino acids. The CDR3 spells CASSQEEGTYEQYF. In DNA, the CDR3 is TGCGCCAGCAGCCAAGAGGAGGGAACCTACGAGCAGTACTTC.

DNA for the CDR3: TGTGCCAGCAGTGAAACCCCCACCAGGGGGCTTAACGAGCAGTACTTC. Translated, it gives CASSETPTRGLNEQYF. J is TRBJ2-5 and V is TRBV6-1; TRBD1 agrees at 8 bases. The tail of the sequence fits TRBJ2-7 better, so the J call may be wrong. The CDR3 extends over 16 amino acids. In germline, CDR1 is MNHNS, CDR2 SASEGT.

This clone has more than one count but fewer than ten. The CDR3 region is CASSLSLGFSGTDTQYF. Here the CDR3 DNA reads TGTGCCAGCAGTTTATCTCTCGGGTTCTCTGGCACAGATACGCAGTATTTT. The J gene is TRBJ2-3, the V gene TRBV28; no clear D gene. The CDR3 has 17 amino acids. Germline CDR1 is MDHEN and CDR2 is SYDVKM. Trimming removed 1 base from V and 1 base from J, with 15 bases in between.

The chain recombines TRBV5-1 with TRBJ2-1; 16 positions agree with TRBD2. The CDR3 has 15 amino acids. The germline gives CDR1 SGHRS, CDR2 YFSETQ. Unmatched junction bases numbered 4, after V lost 5 bases and J lost 8 bases. Here the CDR3 reads CASRGTSGRVDEQFF. The CDR3, as DNA: TGCGCCAGCAGGGGGACTAGCGGGAGGGTCGATGAGCAGTTCTTC. Looking up the rest from reference TRBV5-1 and TRBJ2-1 gives the full variable domain: KAGVTQTPRYLIKTRGQQVTLSCSPISGHRSVSWYQQTPGQGLQFLFEYFSETQRNKGNFPGRFSGRQFSNSRSEMNVSTLELGDSALYLCASRGTSGRVDEQFFGPGTRLTVL.

The V and J genes are TRBV2 and TRBJ1-1, with 7 bases identical to TRBD1. Germline assignment: CDR1 SNHLY and CDR2 FYNNEI. The CDR3 is made up of 14 amino acids. The V segment lost 4 bases and the J segment 1 base; nucleotides outside the gene matches: 3. For the CDR3, the DNA is TGTGCCAGCAGTGTGACAGGGAGGAACACTGAAGCTTTCTTT. Translated: CASSVTGRNTEAFF. The variable domain in full, with the rest retrieved from reference TRBV2 and TRBJ1-1, is EPEVTQTPSHQVTQMGQEVILRCVPISNHLYFYWYRQILGQKVEFLVSFYNNEISEKSEIFDDQFSVERPDGSNFTLKIRSTKLEDSAMYFCASSVTGRNTEAFFGQGTRLTVV.

The chain employs TRBV28 and TRBJ2-5; 7 bases are shared with TRBD2. V lost 3 bases to trimming and J lost 4 bases; unmatched junction nucleotides: 5. Germline V CDR1 and CDR2: MDHEN, SYDVKM. The CDR3 spans 14 residues. CDR3 residues: CASSLGGWGETQYF. Written as DNA, the CDR3 is TGTGCCAGCAGTTTGGGGGGGTGGGGAGAGACCCAGTACTTC.

The chain joins TRBV28 to TRBJ2-1; 10 bases align to TRBD2. The trim removed 8 bases at V and 8 bases at J, leaving 6 bases unmatched. The CDR3 has 13 residues. CDR1 is MDHEN and CDR2 is SYDVKM in the germline V gene. The CDR3 region is CASLRLAGDEQFF. The CDR3 DNA reads TGTGCCAGCCTCAGGCTAGCGGGGGATGAGCAGTTCTTC.

V and J are TRBV14 and TRBJ2-1; unclear D gene. Trimming took 2 bases from V and 5 from J, leaving 4 bases between them. This CDR3 contains 12 residues. Germline-derived CDR1 and CDR2 are SGHDN and FVKESK. CDR3 in amino acids: CASSQPNNEQFF. Written as DNA, the CDR3 is TGTGCCAGCAGCCAACCTAACAATGAGCAGTTCTTC.

This sequence joins TRBV30 and TRBJ1-2, with D possibly being TRBD1 (6 bases). V was trimmed by 4 bases and J by 1 base, leaving 16 bases between them. CDR1 is GTSNPN and CDR2 is SVGIG in the germline V gene (reference sequence). This CDR3 spans 15 amino acids. The CDR3 nucleotides are TGTGCCTGGACTGCGGACAGTTCTTATAACTATGGCTACACCTTC. Encoded protein: CAWTADSSYNYGYTF.

As DNA, the CDR3 is TGTGCCAGCGTAAGACAGGTGGGGCATCAGCCCCAGCATTTT. Translated, it gives CASVRQVGHQPQHF. The chain combines TRBV2 with TRBJ1-5, with a weak D call TRBD1 (6 bases). The CDR3 sequence is 14 residues long. Between the trimmed V and J ends, which lost 8 bases and 5 bases, there was a span of 16 bases. CDR1 and CDR2 (germline): SNHLY, FYNNEI.

This clone was observed a single time. The chain uses TRBV19 and TRBJ1-2; TRBD1 is a possible D gene (6 bases). V gave up 5 bases and J gave up 6 bases, with 16 bases separating them. CDR1 is LNHDA and CDR2 is SQIVND in the germline V gene (reference sequence). CDR3 size: 14 residues. CDR3 in amino acids: CASSDRSLGNGYTF. CDR3 nucleotide sequence: TGTGCCAGTAGTGACAGGTCGCTGGGGAATGGCTACACCTTC.

This clone was recorded once. The V call is TRBV6-5, the J call TRBJ2-3, with D hard to call. The CDR3 consists of 15 residues. Deletions cut 5 bases from V and 2 bases from J, with 14 bases between. Germline V CDR1 and CDR2: MNHEY, SVGAGI. Written as DNA, the CDR3 is TGTGCCAGCAGTATTACTCATAGAGACACAGATACGCAGTATTTT. Translating it yields CASSITHRDTDTQYF.

V is TRBV28 and J is TRBJ2-7; D is possibly TRBD1 (5 bases). CDR3 length equals 17 residues. Germline-derived CDR1 and CDR2 are MDHEN and SYDVKM. The V end lost 2 bases, the J end lost 1 base, and 18 bases lay between the germline ends. In DNA, the CDR3 is TGTGCCAGCAGTTTAAGCCTTGGCAGGGTGATTTCCTACGAGCAGTACTTC. It specifies CASSLSLGRVISYEQYF.

The chain recombines TRBV6-1 with TRBJ2-1, with TRBD2 matching over 10 bases. The trim removed 2 bases at V and 8 bases at J, leaving 6 bases unmatched. The CDR3 contains 15 residues. CDR1 and CDR2 (germline): MNHNS, SASEGT. This chain's CDR3 is CASSEPGLAADEQFF. The CDR3 DNA is TGTGCCAGCAGTGAACCCGGACTAGCGGCCGATGAGCAGTTCTTC.